These 7 T cell receptor gamma chains share one sample of origin, sequenced in a study of intestinal T cells in coeliac disease. TRG repertoires were amplified with LymphoTrack primers from about 200 ng of biopsy DNA. TCRdb re-called clones from the multiplex PCR reads via CATT. There are 350 to 450 gamma-chain clones in the sample; roughly 42% occur only once, and less than 50% lies in the top ten. For each case, the template was genomic DNA from ten roughly 5-µm formalin-fixed paraffin-embedded scrolls. Sequencing was carried out using a duodenal biopsy. Receptor source: a human donor with celiac disease.

The chain joins TRGV10 to TRGJ1 or TRGJ2. TRGV10 is annotated as an ORF whose role is uncertain. The CDR3 totals 14 residues. J gave up 4 bases and V 8 bases, and 12 bases lay outside the gene matches. The CDR3 spells CAAWDCLSYYKKLF. The CDR3 DNA sequence: TGTGCTGCGTGGGATTGCCTCTCCTATTATAAGAAACTCTTT.

This clone was found a few times. The protein given by TCRdb reflects a much larger clone and differs at residue 3 from this DNA's translation, likely from a read error; the protein shown is the DNA's translation. The rearrangement joins TRGV2 to TRGJP1. The CDR3 has 11 residues. Germline-derived CDR1 and CDR2 are EGSNGY and YDSYNSKV. The CDR3: CAAWEGWFKIF. CDR3 bases: TGTGCCGCCTGGGAGGGTTGGTTCAAGATATTT.

The chain has TRGV2 and TRGJP2. CDR1 and CDR2 from the germline V gene are EGSNGY and YDSYNSKV. This CDR3 has 17 residues. V trimming: 5 bases; J trimming: 9 bases; junction bases outside the gene matches: 21. The CDR3 DNA is TGTGCCACCTGGGGACGGGTCCTCTGGGTGGGCTATTGGATCAAGACGTTT. It translates to CATWGRVLWVGYWIKTF.

As for this clone: This DNA's translation differs at residue 5 from TCRdb's protein, which comes from a much larger clone; a read error is likely, and the protein shown is translated from the DNA. This chain joins TRGV8 and TRGJP1. With V trimmed by 6 bases and J by 1 base, 2 bases remained unmatched. CDR1 and CDR2 (germline): VENAVY, YDSYNSRV. This CDR3 is built from 13 residues. The CDR3 sequence is CATWCTTGWFKIF. Written as DNA, the CDR3 is TGTGCCACCTGGTGTACCACTGGTTGGTTCAAGATATTT.

The rearrangement links TRGV2 to TRGJ1 or TRGJ2. Germline-derived CDR1 and CDR2 are EGSNGY and YDSYNSKV. V shed 6 bases and J 2 bases; nucleotides not matched to a gene: 13. The CDR3 contains 15 residues. DNA for the CDR3: TGTGCCACCTGGACGACCCCAGAACATTATTATAAGAAACTCTTT. It codes for CATWTTPEHYYKKLF.

This clone was counted a few times. This sequence may be a read error, since a much larger clone differs from it by one base. The gene calls are TRGV10 and TRGJ1 or TRGJ2. TRGV10 is treated as an ORF (open reading frame) with a function not yet certain. The CDR3 covers 12 residues. The CDR3 spells CAAWGNYYKKLF. CDR3 coding DNA: TGTGCCGCGTGGGGGAATTATTATAAGAAACTCTTT.

This clone occurred a few times. V is TRGV3 and J is TRGJP2. Germline CDR1 is VTNTFY and CDR2 is YDVSTARD (reference sequence). CDR3 length: 17 amino acids. CDR3 residues: CAPGTDLMVSSDWIKTF. In DNA, the CDR3 is TGTGCACCTGGGACGGATCTTATGGTTAGTAGTGATTGGATCAAGACGTTT.